A selection of T cell receptor beta chains follows, all from one sample in a study of blood T cell repertoires in COVID-19. Here immunoSEQ multiplex PCR was the method, and the copy in TCRdb shows in-frame clones only, minus some. The sample shows 70,000 to 90,000 clones, approximately 79% of them seen only once. Material for sequencing was peripheral blood. The source of these receptors is a man in his sixties or seventies with acute or convalescent COVID-19. Each CDR3 is given with its conserved first and last residue. Fields, in order: CDR3 protein, clone size, V gene, J gene. A row's size may be missing; if present it is once, few, many or a size class.

CDR3 protein: CASSQPWGQLNTEAFF
clone size: -
V gene: TRBV3-1/TRBV3-2
J gene: TRBJ1-1

CDR3 protein: CAISPGQGRIGYTF
clone size: -
V gene: TRBV10-3
J gene: TRBJ1-2

CDR3 protein: CASSYEGMEQYF
clone size: few
V gene: TRBV6-2/TRBV6-3
J gene: TRBJ2-7

CDR3 protein: CASSLGSGGAAYNEQFF
clone size: -
V gene: TRBV28
J gene: TRBJ2-1

CDR3 protein: CASSPGQGINNEQFF
clone size: -
V gene: TRBV18
J gene: TRBJ2-1

CDR3 protein: CASSLESGGINEQFF
clone size: -
V gene: TRBV11-2
J gene: TRBJ2-1

CDR3 protein: CASSSGQLNLNYGYTF
clone size: -
V gene: TRBV5-5
J gene: TRBJ1-2

CDR3 protein: CASGQGVSNYGYTF
clone size: -
V gene: TRBV27
J gene: TRBJ1-2

CDR3 protein: CASSLYEGTGGNTEAFF
clone size: -
V gene: TRBV4-1
J gene: TRBJ1-1

CDR3 protein: CASSTQGSGMSDYGYTF
clone size: -
V gene: TRBV28
J gene: TRBJ1-2

CDR3 protein: CATEGAGGYEQYF
clone size: few
V gene: TRBV19
J gene: TRBJ2-7

CDR3 protein: CASSLEMDGGAFF
clone size: once
V gene: TRBV28
J gene: TRBJ1-1

CDR3 protein: CAWSVQGNTEAFF
clone size: once
V gene: TRBV30
J gene: TRBJ1-1

CDR3 protein: CASSLSADTQYF
clone size: -
V gene: TRBV7-2
J gene: TRBJ2-3

CDR3 protein: CASSLTGQGTSGANVLTF
clone size: -
V gene: TRBV5-1
J gene: TRBJ2-6

CDR3 protein: CASSSHVGTANQPQHF
clone size: -
V gene: TRBV6-6
J gene: TRBJ1-5

CDR3 protein: CASRLGGANQPQHF
clone size: -
V gene: TRBV6-5
J gene: TRBJ1-5

CDR3 protein: CASSRELGSSPLHF
clone size: -
V gene: TRBV5-4
J gene: TRBJ1-6

CDR3 protein: CASSLLGSNEQFF
clone size: -
V gene: TRBV5-1
J gene: TRBJ2-1

CDR3 protein: CASSHRGNNSPLHF
clone size: -
V gene: TRBV11-1
J gene: TRBJ1-6

CDR3 protein: CASSLSLAGGHGYTF
clone size: -
V gene: TRBV28
J gene: TRBJ1-2

CDR3 protein: CASSPGGGSYNEQFF
clone size: -
V gene: TRBV4-1
J gene: TRBJ2-1

CDR3 protein: CSASLSGGRTDTQYF
clone size: -
V gene: TRBV20-1
J gene: TRBJ2-3

CDR3 protein: CASSLQGTDTQYF
clone size: once
V gene: TRBV11-2
J gene: TRBJ2-3

CDR3 protein: CASSQEGGLRNIQYF
clone size: once
V gene: TRBV4-1
J gene: TRBJ2-4

CDR3 protein: CASSSLAMLDTQYF
clone size: -
V gene: TRBV27
J gene: TRBJ2-3

CDR3 protein: CASSYRQGRQETQYF
clone size: -
V gene: TRBV7-9
J gene: TRBJ2-5

CDR3 protein: CASSPPGQSNSPLHF
clone size: -
V gene: TRBV9
J gene: TRBJ1-6

CDR3 protein: CASSGQGEETQYF
clone size: -
V gene: TRBV2
J gene: TRBJ2-5

CDR3 protein: CAGGARGNSPLHF
clone size: -
V gene: TRBV7-9
J gene: TRBJ1-6

CDR3 protein: CASSPGLAVITDTQYF
clone size: -
V gene: TRBV7-9
J gene: TRBJ2-3

CDR3 protein: CASSLGTVNEKLFF
clone size: once
V gene: TRBV7-2
J gene: TRBJ1-4

CDR3 protein: CAWSARFMNTEAFF
clone size: -
V gene: TRBV30
J gene: TRBJ1-1

CDR3 protein: CASSLVIGDYEQYF
clone size: once
V gene: TRBV11-2
J gene: TRBJ2-7

CDR3 protein: CASNEDKNQPQHF
clone size: -
V gene: TRBV19
J gene: TRBJ1-5

CDR3 protein: CASSWTSGFAYEQYF
clone size: -
V gene: TRBV5-5
J gene: TRBJ2-7

CDR3 protein: CASKGGDPPLHF
clone size: -
V gene: TRBV10-3
J gene: TRBJ1-6

CDR3 protein: CASSRYGPGQFSGNTIYF
clone size: -
V gene: TRBV6-6
J gene: TRBJ1-3

CDR3 protein: CASRTGWETQYF
clone size: -
V gene: TRBV6-5
J gene: TRBJ2-5

CDR3 protein: CASSYSGGRYGYTF
clone size: few
V gene: TRBV6-5
J gene: TRBJ1-2

CDR3 protein: CASSPLDRVGGYTF
clone size: -
V gene: TRBV18
J gene: TRBJ1-2

CDR3 protein: CATRVRTGGVHYGYTF
clone size: -
V gene: TRBV19
J gene: TRBJ1-2

CDR3 protein: CASSLRRGGELFF
clone size: -
V gene: TRBV4-2
J gene: TRBJ2-2

CDR3 protein: CASSQRAGGPSEQYF
clone size: -
V gene: TRBV14
J gene: TRBJ2-7

CDR3 protein: CASSKAGGRGETQYF
clone size: -
V gene: TRBV21-1
J gene: TRBJ2-5

CDR3 protein: CASSPRGRGAETQYF
clone size: -
V gene: TRBV11-2
J gene: TRBJ2-5

CDR3 protein: CATSPSGGAGELFF
clone size: few
V gene: TRBV24-1
J gene: TRBJ2-2

CDR3 protein: CASTQNYGYTF
clone size: -
V gene: TRBV6-5
J gene: TRBJ1-2

CDR3 protein: CASSKGSRGLVGTDTQYF
clone size: -
V gene: TRBV21-1
J gene: TRBJ2-3

CDR3 protein: CASSHAGGGFYGYTF
clone size: -
V gene: TRBV3-1/TRBV3-2
J gene: TRBJ1-2